This T cell receptor (beta chain) was captured by sequencing in a study of vaccination effects on CD4 cells after COVID-19 (dated by TCRdb to 2021 to 2024). In the study overall: Across the study, the median time from the second dose to post-vaccine sampling was 72 days (range 14 to 241). The study compared SARS-CoV-2 spike-specific CD4+ TCR repertoires before and after mRNA vaccination in COVID-19 convalescent patients and infection-naive vaccine recipients. A total of more than 8 COVID-19 convalescent patients and 4 SARS-CoV-2-naive healthy vaccine recipients were included in the full study. Cultures from other donors in the study were sequenced using the Oncomine TCR Beta short-read assay on an Illumina iSeq 100. The paper as a whole reports these results and caveats: In healthy vaccine recipients, vaccine-induced clones were almost all SARS-CoV-2 mono-reactive, with only 1 of 255 being cross-reactive with common cold coronaviruses. Marked clonal contraction was observed in both infection-induced and vaccine-induced clones at late post-vaccination timepoints, consistent with waning T cell responses. The study was limited by a small number of convalescent patients and lacked early post-infection timepoints.

The library came from the immunoSEQ multiplex PCR assay. DNA from the cultured, isolated CD4+ T cells was subjected to TCR beta CDR3 sequencing. As for the authors' bioinformatics: Non-productive TCR sequences were removed and reads were trimmed to the CDR3 region, keeping CDR3s of at least 7 amino acids. The MANAFEST web app was used to pick out antigen-specific clonotypes by comparing their expansion in peptide wells with that in reference cultures. To count as positive, a clone had to show expansion at FDR<0.05 compared with the reference and with all other wells, an odds ratio above 5, and a frequency above 0.1% in two replicate wells. Clonotypes significantly expanded in SARS-CoV-2 spike wells and in at least one common cold coronavirus spike condition were defined as cross-reactive. CDR3 similarity was assessed by Levenshtein distance with the stringdist R package, and unrooted trees were built with ape in R 3.6.1. TCRdb took over this immuneACCESS table, retaining in-frame rearrangements with V and J assigned. Such tables are incomplete; in checked studies, under half of the missing clones stem from an unresolved V gene, and the remainder is unexplained. V, J and clone size are taken as reported in that table, and D and trimming were inferred from the DNA itself. The sample profile shows 64,000 or so clones; around 78% of them were found once. The ten largest clones take up 2% of the sample.

At the junction V is shortened by 5 bases and J by 5 bases; bases outside the gene matches: 9. The CDR3 runs 15 amino acids, cysteine and phenylalanine included. Of the read, only the CDR3 DNA is kept; its 45 bases are in frame from base 1. Taken from the germline V gene, the CDR1 and CDR2 loops are SGHTA and FQGTGA. Note on this clone: What this receptor recognizes is not known. Per-base quality was not reported, and no clone a single base away is much larger than it.

In the ViraFEST assay, PBMC were stimulated with viral peptide pools, and TCR sequencing was then used to find antigen-specific CD4+ T cell clonotypes based on their expansion. After approximately eleven days of culture, CD4+ T cells were isolated with the EasySep CD4+ T cell isolation kit. Participants received two doses of either the BNT162b2 or the mRNA-1273 mRNA SARS-CoV-2 vaccine. Healthy vaccine recipients had no prior SARS-CoV-2 infection, confirmed by negative nucleocapsid antibodies before and after vaccination. Each well held 2 million to 2.5 million PBMC cultured in IMDM containing roughly 4.9% human AB serum, 8.5 to 10 IU/ml IL-2 and gentamicin, along with about 10 ug/ml peptides. On days 3 and 7, half of the culture medium was replaced with fresh IL-2-containing medium. Unless otherwise noted, each peptide stimulation condition was cultured in triplicate wells. PBMC were separated from whole blood using Ficoll-Paque Plus gradient centrifugation and were then either cryopreserved at -140C or used fresh. The spike proteins of SARS-CoV-2 and of the common cold coronaviruses HCoV-NL63, HCoV-OC43 and HCoV-229E were spanned by overlapping peptide pools. The QIAamp micro DNA kit was used to extract genomic DNA from the cultured CD4+ T cells.

The rearranged segments are TRBV7-3 and TRBJ1-1, with TRBD1 identical over 9 junction bases. This specimen consisted of CD4+ T cells from PBMCs cultured with HCoV-OC43 spike peptides, obtained after COVID-19 vaccination. The cell subset or site tag for this specimen amounts to: HCoV-OC43 spike overlapping peptide pool stimulation. This TCR was recovered from a human donor who received a COVID-19 vaccine. The DNA sequence is given as TGTGCCAGCAGCCGCGAGGGACAGGGACTTACTGAAGCTTTCTTT. Its protein is CASSREGQGLTEAFF.